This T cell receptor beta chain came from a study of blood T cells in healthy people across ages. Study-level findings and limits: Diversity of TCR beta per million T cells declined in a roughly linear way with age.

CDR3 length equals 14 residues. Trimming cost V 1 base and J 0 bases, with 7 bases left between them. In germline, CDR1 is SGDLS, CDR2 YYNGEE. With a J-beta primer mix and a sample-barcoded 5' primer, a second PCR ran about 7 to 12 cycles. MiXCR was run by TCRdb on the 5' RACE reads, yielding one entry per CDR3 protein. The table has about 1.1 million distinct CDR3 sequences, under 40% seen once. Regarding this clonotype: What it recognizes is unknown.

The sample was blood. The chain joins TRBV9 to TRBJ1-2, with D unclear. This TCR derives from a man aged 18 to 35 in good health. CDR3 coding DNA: TGTGCCAGCAGCGTACTAACAGCTAACTATGGCTACACCTTC. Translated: CASSVLTANYGYTF.